The 13 T cell receptor beta chains below were found in one sample sequenced in a study of tumor-infiltrating lymphocytes in localized non-small cell lung cancer. The repertoire was sequenced with immunoSEQ multiplex PCR; TCRdb's copy has only in-frame clones and lacks some. The table shows tens of thousands of clones, with 60% to 75% occurring only once. The material sequenced was lung tumor tissue. These TCRs come from a human donor with non-small cell lung cancer.

This chain uses TRBV18 with TRBJ2-3; a weak D match, TRBD1 (5 bases). Germline CDR1 reads KGHSH; CDR2 reads LQKENI. CDR3 length: 18 residues. Trimming left V 2 bases short and J 0 bases short, with 18 bases between. CDR3 protein: CASSPIAGQPGSTDTQYF. CDR3 DNA: TGTGCCAGCTCACCAATCGCTGGACAACCCGGTAGCACAGATACGCAGTATTTT.

The chain uses TRBV6-5 and TRBJ2-7; D may be TRBD2 (6 bases). The germline gives CDR1 MNHEY, CDR2 SVGAGI. The CDR3 contains 16 residues. V was shortened by 4 bases and J by 1 base, with 17 bases between the two germline ends. The CDR3 sequence is CASSFPGLMISYEQYF. In DNA form, the CDR3 reads TGTGCCAGCAGTTTTCCGGGACTGATGATTTCCTACGAGCAGTACTTC.

This chain joins TRBV6-5 and TRBJ2-1, with 7 bases fitting TRBD2. The length of the CDR3 is 14 residues. Germline V lookup: CDR1 MNHEY, CDR2 SVGAGI. V lost 3 bases and J lost 6; bases outside the gene matches: 5. The CDR3 DNA is TGTGCCAGCAGTTATAGCGGGCTTGGCAATGAGCAGTTCTTC. Translation gives CASSYSGLGNEQFF.

This chain links TRBV4-2 with TRBJ2-7; D is possibly TRBD2 (5 bases). Trimming took 0 bases from V and 0 from J, leaving 9 bases between them. The CDR3 sequence is 15 residues long. The germline V gene has CDR1 LGHNA and CDR2 YNFKEQ. CDR3 residues: CASSQEVGDSYEQYF. The CDR3 region has the DNA TGTGCCAGCAGCCAAGAGGTCGGGGACTCCTACGAGCAGTACTTC.

This chain links TRBV29-1 with TRBJ1-3; D is uncertain. V dropped 5 bases and J dropped 0 bases, with 11 bases sitting between them. CDR3 length equals 14 residues. The germline V gene encodes CDR1 SQVTM and CDR2 ANQGSEA. The CDR3 nucleotides are TGCAGCGTTATGGACCCGAGCTCTGGAAACACCATATATTTT. This sequence encodes CSVMDPSSGNTIYF.

This clone was picked up a small number of times. The chain links TRBV6-5 to TRBJ1-1; 8 bases map to TRBD1. With 0 bases clipped from V and 6 bases from J, the junction kept 3 bases outside the gene matches. Germline V lookup: CDR1 MNHEY, CDR2 SVGAGI. The CDR3 sequence is 14 residues long. The CDR3 DNA sequence: TGTGCCAGCAGTTACTCGAGGGACAGGCCTGAAGCTTTCTTT. Protein: CASSYSRDRPEAFF.

This chain uses TRBV2 with TRBJ2-1; D might be TRBD2 (5 bases). The V gene's germline CDR1 is SNHLY and CDR2 FYNNEI. V was shortened by 7 bases and J by 9 bases, with 16 bases between the two germline ends. The length of the CDR3 is 13 residues. CDR3 loop: CASKIELAREQFF. The DNA for the CDR3 is TGTGCCAGCAAAATAGAGCTAGCTCGTGAGCAGTTCTTC.

This clone was observed a handful of times. The gene calls are TRBV7-7 and TRBJ2-2, with no clear D. Germline V gives CDR1 SSHAT, CDR2 FNYEAQ (reference sequence). Trimming left V 6 bases short and J 0 bases short, with 8 bases between. This CDR3 has 14 residues. CDR3 protein: CASRRLPNTGELFF. CDR3 coding DNA: TGTGCCAGCAGACGATTACCGAACACCGGGGAGCTGTTTTTT.

In this sample, this clone is medium-sized. The J gene is TRBJ1-5, the V gene TRBV7-9; a weak D match, TRBD1 (5 bases). Germline lookup yields CDR1 SEHNR and CDR2 FQNEAQ (reference sequence). V was trimmed by 3 bases and J by 5 bases, leaving 11 bases between them. The CDR3 totals 14 residues. The CDR3 is CASSLAGGDQPQHF. CDR3 coding DNA: TGTGCCAGCAGCTTGGCCGGGGGGGATCAGCCCCAGCATTTT.

The chain couples TRBV28 to TRBJ1-5; TRBD1 matches 9 bases. The CDR3 extends over 12 amino acids. The germline V gene encodes CDR1 MDHEN and CDR2 SYDVKM. The V gene end was trimmed by 6 bases and the J gene end by 15 bases; junction bases not matched to a gene: 9. This CDR3 reads CASSLLGQGRHF. In nucleotides, the CDR3 is TGTGCCAGCAGCCTCCTAGGACAGGGGAGGCATTTT.

For the CDR3, the DNA is TGTGCCATCAGTGAATATGAGCCGAAAAGCAATCAGCCCCAGCATTTT. The encoded protein is CAISEYEPKSNQPQHF. The rearrangement links TRBV10-3 to TRBJ1-5; D not resolved. This CDR3 spans 16 amino acids. Germline V lookup: CDR1 ENHRY, CDR2 SYGVKD. The V end was cut by 3 bases, the J end by 1 base, with 13 bases between.

The CDR3 DNA reads as TGCGCCAGCAGCTTGGGACAGAGCGGCGATGAGCAGTTCTTC. Translating gives CASSLGQSGDEQFF. V gene TRBV5-1 combines with J gene TRBJ2-1; D may be TRBD1 or TRBD2 (5 bases each). This CDR3 contains 14 residues. The V end was cut by 0 bases, the J end by 8 bases, with 12 bases between. Germline values: CDR1 SGHRS, CDR2 YFSETQ.

The V gene is TRBV19, the J gene TRBJ1-2; tentatively, D is TRBD1 (5 bases). Germline values: CDR1 LNHDA, CDR2 SQIVND (reference sequence). With 5 bases removed from V and 0 bases from J, the gap between germline ends came to 13 bases. The CDR3 length is 15 residues. The CDR3 DNA reads TGTGCCAGTAGTCCAAGCGGGACCTCTAACTATGGCTACACCTTC. This sequence encodes CASSPSGTSNYGYTF.